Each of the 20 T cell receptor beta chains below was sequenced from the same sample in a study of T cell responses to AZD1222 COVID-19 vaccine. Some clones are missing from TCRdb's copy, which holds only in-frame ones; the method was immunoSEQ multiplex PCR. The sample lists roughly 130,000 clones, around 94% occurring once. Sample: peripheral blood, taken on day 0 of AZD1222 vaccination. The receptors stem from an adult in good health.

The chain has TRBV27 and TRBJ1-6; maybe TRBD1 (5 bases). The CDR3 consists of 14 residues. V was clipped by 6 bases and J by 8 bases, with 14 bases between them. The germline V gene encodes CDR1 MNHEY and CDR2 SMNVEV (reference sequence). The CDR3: CASSSRDGDSPLHF. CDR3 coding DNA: TGTGCCAGCAGCTCCAGGGATGGGGATTCACCCCTCCACTTT.

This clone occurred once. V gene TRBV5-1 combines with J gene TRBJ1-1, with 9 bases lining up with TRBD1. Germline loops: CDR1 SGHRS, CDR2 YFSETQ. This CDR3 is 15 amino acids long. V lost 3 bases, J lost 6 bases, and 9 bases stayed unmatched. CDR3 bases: TGCGCCAGCAGCTCCCACGGGACAGGGATCCCTGAAGCTTTCTTT. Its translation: CASSSHGTGIPEAFF. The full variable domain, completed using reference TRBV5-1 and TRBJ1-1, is KAGVTQTPRYLIKTRGQQVTLSCSPISGHRSVSWYQQTPGQGLQFLFEYFSETQRNKGNFPGRFSGRQFSNSRSEMNVSTLELGDSALYLCASSSHGTGIPEAFFGQGTRLTVV.

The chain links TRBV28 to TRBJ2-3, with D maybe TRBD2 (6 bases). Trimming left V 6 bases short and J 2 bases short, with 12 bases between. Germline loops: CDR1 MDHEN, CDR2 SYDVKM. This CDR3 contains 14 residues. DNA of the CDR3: TGTGCCAGCAGAAGGGGAGGTAACACAGATACGCAGTATTTT. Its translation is CASRRGGNTDTQYF. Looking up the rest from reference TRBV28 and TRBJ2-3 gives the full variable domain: DVKVTQSSRYLVKRTGEKVFLECVQDMDHENMFWYRQDPGLGLRLIYFSYDVKMKEKGDIPEGYSVSREKKERFSLILESASTNQTSMYLCASRRGGNTDTQYFGPGTRLTVL.

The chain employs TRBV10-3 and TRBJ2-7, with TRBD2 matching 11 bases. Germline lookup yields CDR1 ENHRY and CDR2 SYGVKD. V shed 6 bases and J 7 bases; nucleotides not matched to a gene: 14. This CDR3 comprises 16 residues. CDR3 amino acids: CAIRGGHSGLAGEQYF. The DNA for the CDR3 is TGTGCCATCAGGGGAGGACACAGTGGACTAGCGGGTGAGCAGTACTTC.

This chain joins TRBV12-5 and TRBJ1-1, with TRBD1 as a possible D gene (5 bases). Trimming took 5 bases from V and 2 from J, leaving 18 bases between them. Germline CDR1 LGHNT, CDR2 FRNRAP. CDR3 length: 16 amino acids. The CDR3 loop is CASGPSGIGINTEAFF. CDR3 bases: TGTGCTAGTGGTCCTTCAGGGATTGGTATAAACACTGAAGCTTTCTTT.

The CDR3: CASKSAGDGEQYF. The CDR3, as DNA: TGTGCCAGCAAGAGCGCGGGAGACGGTGAGCAGTACTTC. This chain connects TRBV6-6 to TRBJ2-7; 7 bases map to TRBD2. The germline gives CDR1 MNHNY, CDR2 SVGAGI (reference sequence). The CDR3 extends over 13 amino acids. Trimming took 7 bases from V and 7 from J; bases not matched to a gene: 10.

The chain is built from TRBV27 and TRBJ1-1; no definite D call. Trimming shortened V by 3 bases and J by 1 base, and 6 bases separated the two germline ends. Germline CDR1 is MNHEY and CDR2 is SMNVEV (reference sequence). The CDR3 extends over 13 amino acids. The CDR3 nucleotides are TGTGCCAGCAGTTTGATCAGGAACACTGAAGCTTTCTTT. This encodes CASSLIRNTEAFF.

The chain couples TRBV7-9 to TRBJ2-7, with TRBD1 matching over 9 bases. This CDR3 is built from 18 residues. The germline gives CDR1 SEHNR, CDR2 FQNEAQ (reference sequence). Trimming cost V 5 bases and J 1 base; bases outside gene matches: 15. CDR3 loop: CASSHNTGQGSRSYEQYF. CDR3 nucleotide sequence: TGTGCCAGCAGCCATAATACGGGACAGGGTTCCCGGTCCTACGAGCAGTACTTC. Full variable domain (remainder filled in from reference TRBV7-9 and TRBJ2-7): DTGVSQNPRHKITKRGQNVTFRCDPISEHNRLYWYRQTLGQGPEFLTYFQNEAQLEKSRLLSDRFSAERPKGSFSTLEIQRTEQGDSAMYLCASSHNTGQGSRSYEQYFGPGTRLTVT.

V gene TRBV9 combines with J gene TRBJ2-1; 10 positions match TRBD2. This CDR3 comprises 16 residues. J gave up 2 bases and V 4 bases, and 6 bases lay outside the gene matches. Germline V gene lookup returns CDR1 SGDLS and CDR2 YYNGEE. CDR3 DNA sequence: TGTGCCAGCAGCCCCTCCGGGACTAGCGCCTACAATGAGCAGTTCTTC. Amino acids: CASSPSGTSAYNEQFF.

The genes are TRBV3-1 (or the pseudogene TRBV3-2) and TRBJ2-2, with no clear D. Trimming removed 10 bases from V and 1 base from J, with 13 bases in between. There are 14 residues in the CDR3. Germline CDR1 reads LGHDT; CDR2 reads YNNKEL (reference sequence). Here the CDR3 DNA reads TGTGCCACCTCTGACCCTGGGAACACCGGGGAGCTGTTTTTT. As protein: CATSDPGNTGELFF.

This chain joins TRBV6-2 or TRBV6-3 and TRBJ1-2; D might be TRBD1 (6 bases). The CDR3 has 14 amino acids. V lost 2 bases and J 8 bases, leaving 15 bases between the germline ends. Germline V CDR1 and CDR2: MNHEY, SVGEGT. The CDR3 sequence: CASSYPDRLEGYTF. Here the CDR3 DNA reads TGTGCCAGCAGTTACCCCGACAGGCTAGAGGGCTACACCTTC.

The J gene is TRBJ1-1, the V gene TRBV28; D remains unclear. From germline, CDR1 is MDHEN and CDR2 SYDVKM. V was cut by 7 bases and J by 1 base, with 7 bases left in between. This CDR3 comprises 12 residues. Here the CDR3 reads CASILSNTEAFF. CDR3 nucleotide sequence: TGTGCCAGCATTCTCTCGAACACTGAAGCTTTCTTT.

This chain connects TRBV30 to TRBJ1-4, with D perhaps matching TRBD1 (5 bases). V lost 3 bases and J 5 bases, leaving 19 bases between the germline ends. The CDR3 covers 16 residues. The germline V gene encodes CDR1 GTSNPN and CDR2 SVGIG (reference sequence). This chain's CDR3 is CAWSINMGTGNEKLFF. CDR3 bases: TGTGCCTGGAGCATAAATATGGGGACGGGAAATGAAAAACTGTTTTTT.

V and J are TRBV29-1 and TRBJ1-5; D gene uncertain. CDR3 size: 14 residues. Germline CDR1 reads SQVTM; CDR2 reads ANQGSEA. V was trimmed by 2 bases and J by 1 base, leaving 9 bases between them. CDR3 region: CSVELLDSNQPQHF. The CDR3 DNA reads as TGCAGCGTTGAACTTCTGGACAGCAATCAGCCCCAGCATTTT.

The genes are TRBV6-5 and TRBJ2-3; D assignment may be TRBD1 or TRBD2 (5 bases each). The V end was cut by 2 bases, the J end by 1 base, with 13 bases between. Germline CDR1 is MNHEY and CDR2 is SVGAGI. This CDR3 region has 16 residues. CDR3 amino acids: CASSYVRPGRTDTQYF. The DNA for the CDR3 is TGTGCCAGCAGTTACGTCCGGCCGGGGCGCACAGATACGCAGTATTTT.

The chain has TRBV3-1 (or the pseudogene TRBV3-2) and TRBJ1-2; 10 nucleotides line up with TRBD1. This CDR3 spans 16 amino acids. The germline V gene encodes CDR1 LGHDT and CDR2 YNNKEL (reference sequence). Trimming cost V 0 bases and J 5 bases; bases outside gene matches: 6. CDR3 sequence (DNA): TGTGCCAGCAGCCAAGATAGGCGGACAGGGGGTTATGGCTACACCTTC. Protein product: CASSQDRRTGGYGYTF.

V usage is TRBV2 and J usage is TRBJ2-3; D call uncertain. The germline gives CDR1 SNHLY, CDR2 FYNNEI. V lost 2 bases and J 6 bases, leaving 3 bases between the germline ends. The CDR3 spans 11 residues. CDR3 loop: CASSETDTQYF. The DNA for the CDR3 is TGTGCCAGCAGTGAAACTGATACGCAGTATTTT.

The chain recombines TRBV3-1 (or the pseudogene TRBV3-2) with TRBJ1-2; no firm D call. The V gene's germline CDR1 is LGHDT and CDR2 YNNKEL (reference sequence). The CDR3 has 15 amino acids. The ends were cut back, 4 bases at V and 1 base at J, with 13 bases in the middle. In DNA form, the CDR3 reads TGTGCCAGCAGCCCTGGAGGGCCCATTAACTATGGCTACACCTTC. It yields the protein CASSPGGPINYGYTF.

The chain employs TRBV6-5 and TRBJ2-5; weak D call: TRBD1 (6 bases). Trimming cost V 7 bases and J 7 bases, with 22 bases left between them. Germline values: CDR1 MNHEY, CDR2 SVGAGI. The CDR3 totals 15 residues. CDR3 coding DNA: TGTGCCAGCACCATGGGGACCCTTAAAGGGGGGACCCAGTACTTC. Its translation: CASTMGTLKGGTQYF.

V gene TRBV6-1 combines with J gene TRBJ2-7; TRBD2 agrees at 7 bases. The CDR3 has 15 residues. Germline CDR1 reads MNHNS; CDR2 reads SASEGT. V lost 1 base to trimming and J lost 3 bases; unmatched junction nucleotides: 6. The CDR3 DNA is TGTGCCAGCAGTGAAGGGGGGGGTATGGTCTACGAGCAGTACTTC. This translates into CASSEGGGMVYEQYF.